Sequencing of this T cell receptor beta chain was carried out in a study of beta chain features in type 1 diabetes. This CDR3 is built from 14 residues. In germline, CDR1 is SGHRS, CDR2 YFSETQ. Trimming removed 9 bases from V and 4 bases from J, with 19 bases in between. cDNA synthesis used the whole RNA isolate, giving expressed TCRB sequences. Measured with immunoSEQ multiplex PCR; TCRdb has only the in-frame clones, and not every one. The sample lists nearly 250,000 clones, around 14% occurring once. The receptor was isolated from a woman between 35 and 50 years old in good health. What was sequenced was naive CD4+ T cells from blood. The V and J genes are TRBV5-1 and TRBJ1-1; TRBD1 might be the D (6 bases). CDR3: CATRSTGPSTEAFF. The CDR3 coding sequence is TGCGCCACCAGAAGTACAGGGCCATCCACTGAAGCTTTCTTT.